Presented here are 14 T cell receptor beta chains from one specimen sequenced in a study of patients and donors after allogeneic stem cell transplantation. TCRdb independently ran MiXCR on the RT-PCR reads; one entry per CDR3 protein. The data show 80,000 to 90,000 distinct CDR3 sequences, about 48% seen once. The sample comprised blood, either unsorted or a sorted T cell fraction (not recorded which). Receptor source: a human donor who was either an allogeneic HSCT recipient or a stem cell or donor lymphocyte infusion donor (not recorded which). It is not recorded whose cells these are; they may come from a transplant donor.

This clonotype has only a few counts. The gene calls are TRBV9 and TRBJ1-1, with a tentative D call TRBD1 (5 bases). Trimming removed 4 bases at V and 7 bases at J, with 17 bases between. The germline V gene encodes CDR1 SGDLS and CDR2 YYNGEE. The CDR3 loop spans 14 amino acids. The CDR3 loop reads CASSFRPMGDEAFF. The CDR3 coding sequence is TGTGCCAGCAGCTTCCGGCCTATGGGGGATGAAGCTTTCTTT.

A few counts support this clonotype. CDR3 coding DNA: TGTGCCAGCAGTTTAGGTGTATCGGGACTGAACACTGAAGCTTTCTTT. This sequence encodes CASSLGVSGLNTEAFF. The chain employs TRBV12-3 or TRBV12-4 and TRBJ1-1, with D maybe TRBD1 (5 bases). This CDR3 is built from 16 residues. Trimming removed 1 base at V and 0 bases at J, with 12 bases between.

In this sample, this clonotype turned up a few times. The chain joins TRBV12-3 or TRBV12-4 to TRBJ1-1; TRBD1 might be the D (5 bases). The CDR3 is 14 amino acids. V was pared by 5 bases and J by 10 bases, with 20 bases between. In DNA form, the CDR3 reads TGTGCCAGCAGTGTCCGGGACCTCCCTAGGGTAGCTTTCTTT. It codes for CASSVRDLPRVAFF.

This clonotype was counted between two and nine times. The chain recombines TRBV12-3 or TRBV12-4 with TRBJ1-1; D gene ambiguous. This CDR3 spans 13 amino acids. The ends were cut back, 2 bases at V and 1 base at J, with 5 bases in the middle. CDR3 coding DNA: TGTGCCAGCAGTTTACAGGCGAACACTGAAGCTTTCTTT. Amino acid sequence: CASSLQANTEAFF.

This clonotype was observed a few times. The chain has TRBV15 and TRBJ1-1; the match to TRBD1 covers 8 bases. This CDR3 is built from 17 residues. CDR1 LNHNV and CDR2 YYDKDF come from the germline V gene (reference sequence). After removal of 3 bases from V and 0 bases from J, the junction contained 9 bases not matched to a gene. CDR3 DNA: TGTGCCACCAGCAGTTACCCACAGGGGGATGTGAACACTGAAGCTTTCTTT. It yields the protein CATSSYPQGDVNTEAFF.

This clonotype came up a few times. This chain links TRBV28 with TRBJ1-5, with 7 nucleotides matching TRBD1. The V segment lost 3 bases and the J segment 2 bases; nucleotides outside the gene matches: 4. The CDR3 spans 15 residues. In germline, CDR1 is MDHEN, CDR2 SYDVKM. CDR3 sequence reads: CASSFFGTGNQPQHF. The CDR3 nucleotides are TGTGCCAGCAGTTTTTTCGGGACAGGCAATCAGCCCCAGCATTTT.

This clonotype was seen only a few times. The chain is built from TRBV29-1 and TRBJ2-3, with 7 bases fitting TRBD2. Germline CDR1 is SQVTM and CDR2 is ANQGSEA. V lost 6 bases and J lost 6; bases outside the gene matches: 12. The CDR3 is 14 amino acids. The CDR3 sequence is CSVKGSGGRDTQYF. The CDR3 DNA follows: TGCAGCGTAAAAGGATCGGGAGGACGTGATACGCAGTATTTT.

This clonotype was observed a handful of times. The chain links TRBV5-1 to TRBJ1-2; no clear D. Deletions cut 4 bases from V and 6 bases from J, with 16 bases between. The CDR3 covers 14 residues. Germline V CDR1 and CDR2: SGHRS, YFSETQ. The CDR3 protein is CASSLNTRANGYTF. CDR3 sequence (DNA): TGCGCCAGCAGCCTCAATACACGGGCGAATGGCTACACCTTC.

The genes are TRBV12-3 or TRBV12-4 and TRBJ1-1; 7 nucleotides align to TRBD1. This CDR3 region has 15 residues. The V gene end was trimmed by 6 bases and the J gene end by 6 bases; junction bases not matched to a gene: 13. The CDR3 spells CASSRTGSPEPEAFF. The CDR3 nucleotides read TGTGCCAGCAGCCGGACAGGCTCCCCTGAGCCTGAAGCTTTCTTT.

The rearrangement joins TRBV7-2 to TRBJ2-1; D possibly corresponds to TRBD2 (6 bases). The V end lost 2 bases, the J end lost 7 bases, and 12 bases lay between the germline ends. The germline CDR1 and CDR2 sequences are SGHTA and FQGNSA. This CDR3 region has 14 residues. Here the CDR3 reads CASSLSSGLNEQFF. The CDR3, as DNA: TGTGCCAGCAGCTTATCAAGCGGGCTAAATGAGCAGTTCTTC.

This CDR3 is CASALGGGGNTIYF. CDR3 DNA: TGTGCCAGCGCCCTGGGCGGCGGGGGAAACACCATATATTTT. The chain has TRBV6-5 and TRBJ1-3, with unresolved D. This CDR3 region has 14 residues. Trimming shortened V by 8 bases and J by 4 bases, and 15 bases separated the two germline ends. Germline CDR1 reads MNHEY; CDR2 reads SVGAGI.

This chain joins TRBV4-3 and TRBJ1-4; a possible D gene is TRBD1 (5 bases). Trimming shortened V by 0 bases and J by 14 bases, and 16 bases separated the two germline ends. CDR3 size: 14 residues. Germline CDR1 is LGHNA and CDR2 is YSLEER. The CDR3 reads CASSQERGRLRLFF. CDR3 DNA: TGCGCCAGCAGCCAAGAAAGGGGTCGGCTACGTCTGTTTTTT.

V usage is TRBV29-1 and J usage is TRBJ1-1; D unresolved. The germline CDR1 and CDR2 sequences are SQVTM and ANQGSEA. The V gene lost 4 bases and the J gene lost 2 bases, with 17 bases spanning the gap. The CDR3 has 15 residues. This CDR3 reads CSVVSQLRRNTEAFF. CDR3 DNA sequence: TGCAGCGTTGTCTCACAGCTAAGGCGTAACACTGAAGCTTTCTTT.

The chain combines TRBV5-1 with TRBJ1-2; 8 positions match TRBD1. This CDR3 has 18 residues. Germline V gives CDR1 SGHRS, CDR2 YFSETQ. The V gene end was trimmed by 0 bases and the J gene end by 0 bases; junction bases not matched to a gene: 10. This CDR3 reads CASSLATDRVLPNYGYTF. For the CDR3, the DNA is TGCGCCAGCAGCTTGGCCACGGACAGGGTTTTACCTAACTATGGCTACACCTTC.